In its sample, the clone carrying this TCR beta chain was seen a few times. This sample was included in a study of blood T cell repertoires in COVID-19. V was clipped by 4 bases and J by 2 bases; unmatched bases: 6. The CDR3 extends over 15 amino acids. Germline V gene sequence: CDR1 MGHRA, CDR2 YSYEKL. TCRdb's copy holds only in-frame clones and misses some; the assay was immunoSEQ multiplex PCR. The sample includes about 45,000 clones, approximately 86% of them seen just once. Material: peripheral blood. The chain couples TRBV4-1 to TRBJ1-2; 8 nucleotides match TRBD1. The sequence derives from a man older than 75 in a cohort sampled during active COVID-19. The CDR3 reads CASSLQGALNYGYTF. For the CDR3, the DNA is TGCGCCAGCAGCCTTCAGGGGGCCCTAAACTATGGCTACACCTTC.